The TCR beta chain described here comes from a study of CD8+CD57+ T cells in acquired aplastic anemia. Researchers used genomic DNA as the template to profile TCR beta VDJ and CDR3. TCRdb re-derived calls from the reads in MiXCR, one entry per CDR3 protein. This sample has 95,000 to 150,000 distinct CDR3 sequences, with less than 50% found just once. The CDR3 loop spans 14 amino acids. Germline V gene sequence: CDR1 SGHRS, CDR2 YFSETQ. Trimming took 4 bases from V and 4 from J, leaving 14 bases between them. This clonotype was counted ten times or more. Whoever was chosen for sequencing had shown CD8+CD57+ cell expansion by flow cytometry.

This TCR was recovered from a human donor with aplastic anemia. Material: sorted CD4+, CD8+, or CD8+CD57+ T cells (not recorded which) from PBMCs. This chain uses TRBV5-1 with TRBJ1-1; TRBD1 might be the D (5 bases). CDR3 DNA: TGCGCCAGCAGCCGAAATATGGGGGGCACTGAAGCTTTCTTT. This sequence encodes CASSRNMGGTEAFF.